A selection of T cell receptor beta chains follows, all from one sample in a study of identical twins. MiXCR was run by TCRdb on the 5' RACE reads, yielding one entry per CDR3 protein. This table holds hundreds of thousands of distinct CDR3 sequences, roughly 10% found once. Sequencing used memory (CD45RO+) T cells sorted from blood. The source of these receptors is a woman aged 18-29 years in good health. CDR3s include the opening cysteine and the closing phenylalanine or tryptophan. Each record gives: V gene, J gene, CDR3 protein.

v_call: TRBV5-1; j_call: TRBJ1-1; cdr3_aa: CASSLIGQEGTEAFF
v_call: TRBV20-1; j_call: TRBJ1-2; cdr3_aa: CSARETGGLEGYTF
v_call: TRBV4-3; j_call: TRBJ2-2; cdr3_aa: CASSQDEGFGELFF
v_call: TRBV19; j_call: TRBJ1-3; cdr3_aa: CASHHMGRGFGNTIYF
v_call: TRBV10-3; j_call: TRBJ1-6; cdr3_aa: CAIRIQGSDSPLHF
v_call: TRBV7-2; j_call: TRBJ2-2; cdr3_aa: CASSQDWVNTGELFF
v_call: TRBV12-3/TRBV12-4; j_call: TRBJ2-1; cdr3_aa: CASSARQVSYNEQFF
v_call: TRBV30; j_call: TRBJ1-1; cdr3_aa: CAGGRLGNTEAFF
v_call: TRBV11-3; j_call: TRBJ2-5; cdr3_aa: CASSWDRVQETQYF
v_call: TRBV10-1; j_call: TRBJ2-1; cdr3_aa: CASSPGVADYNEQFF
v_call: TRBV28; j_call: TRBJ2-1; cdr3_aa: CASSLTVGNEQFF
v_call: TRBV20-1; j_call: TRBJ2-1; cdr3_aa: CSASKPASGSYEQFF
v_call: TRBV20-1; j_call: TRBJ1-6; cdr3_aa: CSARDFGTARSNSPLHF
v_call: TRBV12-3/TRBV12-4; j_call: TRBJ2-3; cdr3_aa: CASTLPNELGTDTQYF
v_call: TRBV7-2; j_call: TRBJ1-5; cdr3_aa: CASSGGGQPQHF
v_call: TRBV6-5; j_call: TRBJ1-2; cdr3_aa: CASSSGGGYTF
v_call: TRBV3-1; j_call: TRBJ2-6; cdr3_aa: CASSQGQGRSGANVLTF
v_call: TRBV5-1; j_call: TRBJ2-2; cdr3_aa: CASSLGDSWTGELFF
v_call: TRBV5-1; j_call: TRBJ2-3; cdr3_aa: CASMEGITDTRYF
v_call: TRBV7-8; j_call: TRBJ2-5; cdr3_aa: CASSYALGGISDF
v_call: TRBV5-1; j_call: TRBJ2-7; cdr3_aa: CASSQIPGQGHYEQYF
v_call: TRBV9; j_call: TRBJ2-7; cdr3_aa: CASTPRDRGDEQYF
v_call: TRBV7-2; j_call: TRBJ2-4; cdr3_aa: CASSRPGEVQYF
v_call: TRBV3-1; j_call: TRBJ2-1; cdr3_aa: CASSQDLAGSPYNEQFF
v_call: TRBV24-1; j_call: TRBJ2-1; cdr3_aa: CATSDPGGSNEQFF
v_call: TRBV3-1; j_call: TRBJ2-1; cdr3_aa: CASSLGLGVSEQFF
v_call: TRBV15; j_call: TRBJ2-2; cdr3_aa: CATSRGASGVGELFF
v_call: TRBV7-9; j_call: TRBJ1-2; cdr3_aa: CASSYGRSRADYGYTF
v_call: TRBV3-1; j_call: TRBJ2-7; cdr3_aa: CASSPTDVRTYEQYF
v_call: TRBV18; j_call: TRBJ2-3; cdr3_aa: CASSPSITDTQYF
v_call: TRBV6-1; j_call: TRBJ2-7; cdr3_aa: CASSPISGYEQYF
v_call: TRBV3-1; j_call: TRBJ2-5; cdr3_aa: CATTQQLSRDRVDTETQYF
v_call: TRBV11-3; j_call: TRBJ2-2; cdr3_aa: CASSFPFSGELFF
v_call: TRBV7-2; j_call: TRBJ2-5; cdr3_aa: CASSLERGLGTQYF
v_call: TRBV15; j_call: TRBJ2-5; cdr3_aa: CATSRTSGFQETQYF
v_call: TRBV4-2; j_call: TRBJ1-4; cdr3_aa: CASSQEGRQGGTTSREKLFF
v_call: TRBV25-1; j_call: TRBJ2-2; cdr3_aa: CASSAAGDTGELFF
v_call: TRBV20-1; j_call: TRBJ2-3; cdr3_aa: CSAMTSVVTDTQYF
v_call: TRBV10-3; j_call: TRBJ1-1; cdr3_aa: CAIRRHGAEAFF
v_call: TRBV6-1; j_call: TRBJ1-5; cdr3_aa: CASSPGTGAQPQHF
v_call: TRBV3-1; j_call: TRBJ1-1; cdr3_aa: CASSPYRSEAFF
v_call: TRBV6-5; j_call: TRBJ1-6; cdr3_aa: CASSYSSQSGGSPLHF
v_call: TRBV4-3; j_call: TRBJ2-6; cdr3_aa: CASSTQSGANVLTF
v_call: TRBV12-3/TRBV12-4; j_call: TRBJ2-1; cdr3_aa: CASSLGTQTVNEQFF
v_call: TRBV12-3/TRBV12-4; j_call: TRBJ1-1; cdr3_aa: CASILGQGLGTEAFF
v_call: TRBV20-1; j_call: TRBJ1-2; cdr3_aa: CSARGSDEWGVEGLGYTF
v_call: TRBV20-1; j_call: TRBJ2-4; cdr3_aa: CSARPWSGQGLNIQYF
v_call: TRBV7-9; j_call: TRBJ2-1; cdr3_aa: CASSLDRGSPFF
v_call: TRBV3-1; j_call: TRBJ2-5; cdr3_aa: CASSQVLASGGFVQQETQYF
v_call: TRBV3-1; j_call: TRBJ2-5; cdr3_aa: CASSQWWDIGQETQYF
v_call: TRBV6-5; j_call: TRBJ2-2; cdr3_aa: CASSYVGTGELFF
v_call: TRBV4-3; j_call: TRBJ2-5; cdr3_aa: CASSPGTGEKTQYF
v_call: TRBV5-1; j_call: TRBJ1-1; cdr3_aa: CASSLESPENTEAFF